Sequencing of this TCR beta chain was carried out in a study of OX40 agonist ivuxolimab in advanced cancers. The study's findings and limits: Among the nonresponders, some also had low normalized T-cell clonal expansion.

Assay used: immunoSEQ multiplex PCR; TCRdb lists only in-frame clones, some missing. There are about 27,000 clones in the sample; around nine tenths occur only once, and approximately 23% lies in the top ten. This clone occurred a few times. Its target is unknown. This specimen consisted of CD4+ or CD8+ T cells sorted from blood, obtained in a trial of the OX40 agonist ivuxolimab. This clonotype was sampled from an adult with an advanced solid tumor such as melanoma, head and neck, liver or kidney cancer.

The CDR3 DNA reads TGTGCCAGCAGCGCCCCTTCTAGGGCCAAGGAGACCCAGTACTTC. It specifies CASSAPSRAKETQYF. This chain joins TRBV7-9 and TRBJ2-5; D gene ambiguous. V gave up 5 bases and J gave up 5 bases, with 18 bases separating them. Germline CDR1 and CDR2: SEHNR and FQNEAQ (reference sequence). This CDR3 is 15 amino acids long.